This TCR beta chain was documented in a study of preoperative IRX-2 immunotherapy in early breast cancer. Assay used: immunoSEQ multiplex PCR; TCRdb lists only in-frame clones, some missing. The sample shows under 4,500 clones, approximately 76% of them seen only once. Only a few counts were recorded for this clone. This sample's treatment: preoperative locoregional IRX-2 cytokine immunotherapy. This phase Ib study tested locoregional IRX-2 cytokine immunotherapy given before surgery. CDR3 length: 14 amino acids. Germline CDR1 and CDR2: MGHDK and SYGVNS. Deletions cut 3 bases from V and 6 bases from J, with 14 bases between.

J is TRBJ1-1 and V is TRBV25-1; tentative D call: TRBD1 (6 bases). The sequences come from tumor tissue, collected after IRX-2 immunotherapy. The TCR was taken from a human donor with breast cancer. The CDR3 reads CASSEGGKVSEAFF. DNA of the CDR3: TGTGCCAGCAGTGAGGGGGGCAAAGTATCTGAAGCTTTCTTT.